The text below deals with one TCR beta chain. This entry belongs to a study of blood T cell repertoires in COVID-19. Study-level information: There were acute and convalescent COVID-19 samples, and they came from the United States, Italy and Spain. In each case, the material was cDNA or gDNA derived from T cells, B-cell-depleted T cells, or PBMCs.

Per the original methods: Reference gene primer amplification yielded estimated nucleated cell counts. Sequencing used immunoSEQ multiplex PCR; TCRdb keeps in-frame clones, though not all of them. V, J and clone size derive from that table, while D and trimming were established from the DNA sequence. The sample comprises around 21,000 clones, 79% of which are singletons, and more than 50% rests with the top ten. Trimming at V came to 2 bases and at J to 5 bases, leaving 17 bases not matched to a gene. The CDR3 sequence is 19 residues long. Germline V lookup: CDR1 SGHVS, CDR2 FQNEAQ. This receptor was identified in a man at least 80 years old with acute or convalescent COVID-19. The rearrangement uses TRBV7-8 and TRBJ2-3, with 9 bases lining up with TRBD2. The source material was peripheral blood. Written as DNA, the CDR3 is TGTGCCAGCAGCTTACGATTGCATGCGGGAGGGCCCTCTGGAGATACGCAGTATTTT. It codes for CASSLRLHAGGPSGDTQYF.